What follows are 21 T cell receptor beta chains derived from one specimen sequenced in a study of T cells after yellow fever vaccination. TCRdb re-analysed the 5' RACE reads in MiXCR, keeping a single row per CDR3 protein. The table shows 300,000 to 350,000 distinct CDR3 sequences, with roughly 4.3% occurring only once. The input for sequencing was PBMCs, taken 15 days after the yellow fever booster vaccination. Receptors originate from a man aged 18 to 35 who received the YFV17D yellow fever vaccine.

This clonotype was recorded at least ten times. The chain uses TRBV7-8 and TRBJ1-2, with 7 bases that match TRBD1. J was trimmed by 4 bases and V by 2 bases; bases with no gene match: 1. The CDR3 has 13 residues. The germline V gene encodes CDR1 SGHVS and CDR2 FQNEAQ. CDR3 sequence: CASSLPGGYGYTF. CDR3 nucleotides: TGTGCCAGCAGCTTACCAGGGGGCTATGGCTACACCTTC.

This clonotype has just a few counts. The chain joins TRBV19 to TRBJ1-6; D is ambiguous. The germline V and J ends were trimmed by 7 bases and 10 bases, with 14 bases remaining between them. Germline V gene sequence: CDR1 LNHDA, CDR2 SQIVND (reference sequence). The CDR3 runs to 13 residues. CDR3 DNA sequence: TGTGCCAGTACCGCGTTCCGAGGCTCACCCCTCCACTTT. Translation gives CASTAFRGSPLHF.

The rearrangement uses TRBV7-2 and TRBJ2-3; the D gene is possibly TRBD1 (6 bases). The CDR3 consists of 15 residues. V was trimmed by 6 bases and J by 0 bases, leaving 13 bases between them. In germline, CDR1 is SGHTA, CDR2 FQGNSA. CDR3 sequence: CASSLQGTSTDTQYF. In nucleotides, the CDR3 is TGTGCCAGCAGTTTACAGGGAACTAGCACAGATACGCAGTATTTT.

The V call is TRBV7-8, the J call TRBJ1-2, with D uncertain. Germline CDR1 SGHVS, CDR2 FQNEAQ. V was clipped by 1 base and J by 7 bases, with 16 bases between them. This CDR3 contains 15 residues. The DNA for the CDR3 is TGTGCCAGCAGCTTAGTTGGAGGGTTCCGGGGTGGCTACACCTTC. Protein: CASSLVGGFRGGYTF.

In its sample, this clonotype was seen many times. J is TRBJ2-7 and V is TRBV7-6, with D perhaps TRBD1 or TRBD2 (6 bases each). Germline CDR1 is SGHVS and CDR2 is FNYEAQ. Trimming took 0 bases from V and 7 from J, leaving 16 bases between them. This CDR3 is 15 amino acids long. The CDR3 DNA reads TGTGCCAGCAGCTTAGCGGGTCAGGGGACTTGGGAGCAGTACTTC. Translated, it gives CASSLAGQGTWEQYF.

The chain carries TRBV5-1 and TRBJ2-2; D possibly corresponds to TRBD1 (6 bases). The V and J ends lost 4 bases and 7 bases respectively, with 11 bases between them. CDR1 is SGHRS and CDR2 is YFSETQ in the germline V gene. The CDR3 totals 13 residues. The CDR3 protein is CASSVQGHGELFF. The DNA for the CDR3 is TGCGCCAGCAGCGTTCAGGGGCACGGGGAGCTGTTTTTT. Together with reference TRBV5-1 and TRBJ2-2, the CDR3 gives the full variable domain: KAGVTQTPRYLIKTRGQQVTLSCSPISGHRSVSWYQQTPGQGLQFLFEYFSETQRNKGNFPGRFSGRQFSNSRSEMNVSTLELGDSALYLCASSVQGHGELFFGEGSRLTVL.

The table lists this clonotype with many counts. The chain couples TRBV20-1 to TRBJ2-7; D possibly corresponds to TRBD2 (5 bases). The V end lost 3 bases, the J end lost 6 bases, and 15 bases lay between the germline ends. This CDR3 spans 13 amino acids. The V gene's germline CDR1 is DFQATT and CDR2 SNEGSKA (reference sequence). This CDR3 reads CSARGAALAEQYV. CDR3 DNA: TGCAGTGCTAGGGGAGCCGCCTTGGCCGAGCAGTACGTC.

V usage is TRBV7-9 and J usage is TRBJ2-3, with a possible D match to TRBD2 (6 bases). Trimming stripped 8 bases from V and 5 bases from J, with 17 bases between. This CDR3 has 14 residues. Germline lookup yields CDR1 SEHNR and CDR2 FQNEAQ (reference sequence). The CDR3 loop reads CASGWAGSGDTQYF. In DNA form, the CDR3 reads TGTGCCAGCGGGTGGGCGGGGAGTGGAGATACGCAGTATTTT.

This clonotype was observed many times. This chain uses TRBV11-2 with TRBJ2-5, with TRBD2 identical over 7 bases. This CDR3 region has 18 residues. Germline V gene sequence: CDR1 SGHAT, CDR2 FQNNGV. V gave up 1 base and J gave up 5 bases; unmatched junction bases: 16. In DNA form, the CDR3 reads TGTGCCAGCAGCTTAGTCCCGTCGGGCGGGGGACTTCGGGAGACCCAGTACTTC. It translates to CASSLVPSGGGLRETQYF.

This rearrangement joins TRBV10-3 to TRBJ2-1, with D possibly being TRBD1 (6 bases). Trimming pared 10 bases from V and 4 bases from J, leaving 17 bases between. This CDR3 is 14 amino acids long. Germline CDR1 and CDR2: ENHRY and SYGVKD. CDR3 nucleotides: TGTGCCACAGAGGACAGTGAATATTACAATGAGCAGTTCTTC. Protein sequence: CATEDSEYYNEQFF.

This clonotype came up a few times. This sequence joins TRBV2 and TRBJ2-1; 8 positions match TRBD2. Germline V gives CDR1 SNHLY, CDR2 FYNNEI. The ends lost 3 bases at V and 2 bases at J; junction bases unmatched: 3. The CDR3 is 15 residues long. The DNA of the CDR3 is TGTGCCAGCAGTGATTCTAGCGGGCCCTACAATGAGCAGTTCTTC. This gives the protein CASSDSSGPYNEQFF. Drawing the rest from reference TRBV2 and TRBJ2-1, the complete variable domain is EPEVTQTPSHQVTQMGQEVILRCVPISNHLYFYWYRQILGQKVEFLVSFYNNEISEKSEIFDDQFSVERPDGSNFTLKIRSTKLEDSAMYFCASSDSSGPYNEQFFGPGTRLTVL.

This clonotype appeared many times. This chain links TRBV4-1 with TRBJ2-4; D is undetermined. The V end was cut by 3 bases, the J end by 1 base, with 7 bases between. The CDR3 runs to 14 residues. CDR1 and CDR2 (germline): MGHRA, YSYEKL. The CDR3, as DNA: TGCGCCAGCAGCCAGTGGAAGGCCAAAAACATTCAGTACTTC. The encoded protein is CASSQWKAKNIQYF.

This clonotype has a handful of counts. This sequence joins TRBV4-1 and TRBJ1-5; D uncertain. The V gene's germline CDR1 is MGHRA and CDR2 YSYEKL. The CDR3 consists of 15 residues. V lost 0 bases to trimming and J lost 1 base, with 7 bases between them. CDR3 sequence (DNA): TGCGCCAGCAGCCAAGAACAGTTCAGCAATCAGCCCCAGCATTTT. The encoded protein is CASSQEQFSNQPQHF.

There are a few counts of this clonotype. The V and J genes are TRBV7-2 and TRBJ2-2, with D tentatively TRBD2 (5 bases). Germline V lookup: CDR1 SGHTA, CDR2 FQGNSA. The CDR3 is made up of 15 amino acids. V shed 2 bases and J shed 2 bases, with 9 bases lying between them. The CDR3 region is CASSLFRDNTGELFF. DNA for the CDR3: TGTGCCAGCAGCTTATTCCGGGATAACACCGGGGAGCTGTTTTTT.

This clonotype was recorded many times. The chain is built from TRBV4-1 and TRBJ1-5; D gene ambiguous. In germline, CDR1 is MGHRA, CDR2 YSYEKL. The CDR3 is 15 residues long. The ends were cut back, 6 bases at V and 0 bases at J, with 12 bases in the middle. Here the CDR3 reads CASSQRWVSNQPQHF. CDR3 in DNA: TGCGCCAGCAGTCAACGATGGGTTAGCAATCAGCCCCAGCATTTT.

This clonotype was seen many times. The V call is TRBV5-1, the J call TRBJ1-1, with D maybe TRBD1 (6 bases). The germline V gene has CDR1 SGHRS and CDR2 YFSETQ. The CDR3 extends over 14 amino acids. The V gene lost 1 base and the J gene lost 1 base, with 8 bases spanning the gap. CDR3 sequence reads: CASSLHRANTEAFF. In DNA, the CDR3 is TGCGCCAGCAGCTTGCACAGGGCGAACACTGAAGCTTTCTTT. The full variable domain, rest sourced from reference TRBV5-1 and TRBJ1-1, is KAGVTQTPRYLIKTRGQQVTLSCSPISGHRSVSWYQQTPGQGLQFLFEYFSETQRNKGNFPGRFSGRQFSNSRSEMNVSTLELGDSALYLCASSLHRANTEAFFGQGTRLTVV.

This clonotype has ten or more counts. In nucleotides, the CDR3 is TGTGCCAGCAGCCCCGACTCTGGGGCCAACGTCCTGACTTTC. Its protein is CASSPDSGANVLTF. The rearrangement uses TRBV7-3 and TRBJ2-6; D is uncertain. The CDR3 runs 14 residues. Trimming shortened V by 5 bases and J by 0 bases, and 5 bases separated the two germline ends. Germline values: CDR1 SGHTA, CDR2 FQGTGA. Full variable domain (remainder filled in from reference TRBV7-3 and TRBJ2-6): GAGVSQTPSNKVTEKGKYVELRCDPISGHTALYWYRQSLGQGPEFLIYFQGTGAADDSGLPNDRFFAVRPEGSVSTLKIQRTERGDSAVYLCASSPDSGANVLTFGAGSRLTVL.

This clonotype was recorded at least ten times. The chain links TRBV5-1 to TRBJ2-1; D could derive from TRBD1 or TRBD2 (7 bases each). There are 16 residues in the CDR3. The V gene's germline CDR1 is SGHRS and CDR2 YFSETQ. Trimming shortened V by 3 bases and J by 5 bases, and 18 bases separated the two germline ends. The chain's CDR3 is CASSSTRTGLDNEQFF. The CDR3 DNA sequence: TGCGCCAGCAGCTCAACCAGGACAGGACTAGACAATGAGCAGTTCTTC.

This clonotype has a count of ten or more. V gene TRBV5-1 combines with J gene TRBJ1-2, with 7 bases matching TRBD1. The CDR3 runs 14 residues. Germline V gene lookup returns CDR1 SGHRS and CDR2 YFSETQ. Trimming at V came to 4 bases and at J to 3 bases, leaving 6 bases not matched to a gene. The CDR3 coding sequence is TGCGCCAGCAGCCCCCGGGACAGAGACTATGGCTACACCTTC. It specifies CASSPRDRDYGYTF.

This chain connects TRBV11-3 to TRBJ2-3, with D hard to call. CDR1 and CDR2 from the germline V gene are SGHNT and YENEEA. Trimming stripped 5 bases from V and 4 bases from J, with 13 bases between. The CDR3 has 14 amino acids. The CDR3 sequence is CASSRLGGADTQYF. CDR3 nucleotides: TGTGCCAGCAGCCGCCTAGGTGGGGCAGATACGCAGTATTTT. The full variable domain, in which reference TRBV11-3 and TRBJ2-3 provide the parts outside the CDR3, is EAGVVQSPRYKIIEKKQPVAFWCNPISGHNTLYWYLQNLGQGPELLIRYENEEAVDDSQLPKDRFSAERLKGVDSTLKIQPAELGDSAVYLCASSRLGGADTQYFGPGTRLTVL.

This clonotype showed up just a few times. The CDR3 coding sequence is TGTGCCAGCGGAAGGGGAGGGCATCAGCCCCAGCATTTT. Residues: CASGRGGHQPQHF. This chain links TRBV2 with TRBJ1-5; perhaps TRBD1 as D (5 bases). CDR3 length: 13 residues. The germline V gene has CDR1 SNHLY and CDR2 FYNNEI. Trimming removed 8 bases from V and 5 bases from J, with 13 bases in between.